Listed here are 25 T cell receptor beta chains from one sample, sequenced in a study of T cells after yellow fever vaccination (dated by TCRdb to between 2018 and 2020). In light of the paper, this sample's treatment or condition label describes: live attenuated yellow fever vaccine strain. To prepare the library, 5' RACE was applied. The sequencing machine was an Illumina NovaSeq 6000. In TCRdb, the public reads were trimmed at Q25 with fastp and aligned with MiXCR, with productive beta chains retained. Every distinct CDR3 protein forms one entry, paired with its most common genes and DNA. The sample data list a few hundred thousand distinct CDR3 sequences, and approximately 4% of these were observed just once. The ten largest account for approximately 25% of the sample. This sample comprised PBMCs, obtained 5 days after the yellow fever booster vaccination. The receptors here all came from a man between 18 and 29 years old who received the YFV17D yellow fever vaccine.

The CDR3 nucleotides are TGTGCCAGCAGCTTTGGATCCGGGGTCTCTAACTATGGCTACACCTTC. Amino acid sequence: CASSFGSGVSNYGYTF. The chain recombines TRBV5-6 with TRBJ1-2; D is uncertain. Between the trimmed V and J ends, which lost 2 bases and 0 bases, there was a span of 14 bases. The CDR3 loop spans 16 amino acids. In germline, CDR1 is SGHDT, CDR2 YYEEEE.

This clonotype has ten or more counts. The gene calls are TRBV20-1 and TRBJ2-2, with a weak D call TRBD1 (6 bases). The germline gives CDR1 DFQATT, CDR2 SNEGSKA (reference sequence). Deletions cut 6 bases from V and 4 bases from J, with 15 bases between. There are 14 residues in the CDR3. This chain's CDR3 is CSAVRGEGTGELFF. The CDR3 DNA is TGCAGTGCCGTCAGGGGTGAGGGCACCGGGGAGCTGTTTTTT.

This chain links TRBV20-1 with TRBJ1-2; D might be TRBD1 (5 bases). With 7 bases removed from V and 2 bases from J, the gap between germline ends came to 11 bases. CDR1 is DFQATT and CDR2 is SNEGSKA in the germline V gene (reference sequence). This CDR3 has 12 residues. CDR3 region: CSGSGGNYGYTF. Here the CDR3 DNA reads TGCAGTGGGTCGGGGGGGAACTATGGCTACACCTTC.

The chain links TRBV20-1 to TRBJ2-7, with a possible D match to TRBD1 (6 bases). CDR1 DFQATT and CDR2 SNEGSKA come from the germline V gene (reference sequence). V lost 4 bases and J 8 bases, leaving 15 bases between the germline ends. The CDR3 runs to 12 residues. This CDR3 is CSATGYRAQQYV. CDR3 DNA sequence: TGCAGTGCTACAGGCTACAGGGCACAGCAGTACGTC.

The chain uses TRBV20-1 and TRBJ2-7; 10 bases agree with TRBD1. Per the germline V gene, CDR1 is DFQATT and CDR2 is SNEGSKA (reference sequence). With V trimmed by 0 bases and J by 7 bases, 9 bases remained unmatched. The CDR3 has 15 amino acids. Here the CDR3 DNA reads TGCAGTGCTAGAGACCAGGGGGGACAGGGGTCGGAGCAGTACTTC. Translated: CSARDQGGQGSEQYF.

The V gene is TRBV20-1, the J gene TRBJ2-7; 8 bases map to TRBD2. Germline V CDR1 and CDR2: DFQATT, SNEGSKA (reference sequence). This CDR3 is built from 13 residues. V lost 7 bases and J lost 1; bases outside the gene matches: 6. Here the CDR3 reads CSVGRGGSYEQYF. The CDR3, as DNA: TGCAGTGTAGGCCGGGGGGGGTCCTACGAGCAGTACTTC.

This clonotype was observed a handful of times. In DNA, the CDR3 is TGTGCCAGCAGCGTAGACAGTCTCACTTATAATTCACCCCTCCACTTT. Amino acid sequence: CASSVDSLTYNSPLHF. The chain employs TRBV9 and TRBJ1-6; D is undetermined. The V end was cut by 0 bases, the J end by 4 bases, with 11 bases between. CDR3 length equals 16 residues. Germline CDR1 and CDR2: SGDLS and YYNGEE.

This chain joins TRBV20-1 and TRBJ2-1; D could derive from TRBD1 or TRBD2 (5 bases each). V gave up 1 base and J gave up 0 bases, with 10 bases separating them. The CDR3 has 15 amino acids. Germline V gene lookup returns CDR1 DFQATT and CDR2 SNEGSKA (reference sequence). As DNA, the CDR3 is TGCAGTGCTAGAGCAGGTGGGACCTCCTACAATGAGCAGTTCTTC. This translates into CSARAGGTSYNEQFF.

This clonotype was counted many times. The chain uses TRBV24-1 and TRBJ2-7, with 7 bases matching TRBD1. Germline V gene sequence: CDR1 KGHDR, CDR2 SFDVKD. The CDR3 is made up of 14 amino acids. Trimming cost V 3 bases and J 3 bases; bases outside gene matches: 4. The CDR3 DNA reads TGTGCCACCAGTGATCCGGGACAGCACTACGAGCAGTACGTC. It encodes CATSDPGQHYEQYV.

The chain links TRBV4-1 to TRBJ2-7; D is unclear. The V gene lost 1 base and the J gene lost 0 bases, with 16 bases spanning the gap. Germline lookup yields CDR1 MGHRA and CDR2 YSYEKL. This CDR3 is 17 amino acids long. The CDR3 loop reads CASSQASCDCYSYEQYV. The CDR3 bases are TGCGCCAGCAGCCAAGCCTCCTGCGACTGCTACTCCTACGAGCAGTACGTC.

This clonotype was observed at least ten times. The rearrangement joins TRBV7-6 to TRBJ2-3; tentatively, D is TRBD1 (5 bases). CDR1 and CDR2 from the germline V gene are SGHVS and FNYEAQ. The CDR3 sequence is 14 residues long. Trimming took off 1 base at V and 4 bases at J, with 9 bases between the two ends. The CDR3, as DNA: TGTGCCAGCAGCTTAGACACAGGAGCAGATACGCAGTATTTT. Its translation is CASSLDTGADTQYF.

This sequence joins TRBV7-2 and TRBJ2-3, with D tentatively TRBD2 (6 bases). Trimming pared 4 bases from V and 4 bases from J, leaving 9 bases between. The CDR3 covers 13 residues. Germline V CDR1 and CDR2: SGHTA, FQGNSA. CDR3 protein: CASSWGEPDTQYF. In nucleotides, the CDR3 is TGTGCCAGCAGCTGGGGGGAACCAGATACGCAGTATTTT.

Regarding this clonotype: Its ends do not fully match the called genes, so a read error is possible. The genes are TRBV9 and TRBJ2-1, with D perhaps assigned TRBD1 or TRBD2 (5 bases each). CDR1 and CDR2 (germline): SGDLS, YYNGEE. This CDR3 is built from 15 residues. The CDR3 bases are TGTGCCAGCAGCGTAGGAGGGGTCTCCTACACTGAGCAGTTCTTC. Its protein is CASSVGGVSYTEQFF.

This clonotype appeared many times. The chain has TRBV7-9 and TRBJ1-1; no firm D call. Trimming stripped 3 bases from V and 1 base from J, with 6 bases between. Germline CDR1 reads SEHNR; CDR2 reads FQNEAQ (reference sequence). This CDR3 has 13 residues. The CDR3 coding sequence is TGTGCCAGCAGCTTTCAGAGGAACACTGAAGCTTTCTTT. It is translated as CASSFQRNTEAFF.

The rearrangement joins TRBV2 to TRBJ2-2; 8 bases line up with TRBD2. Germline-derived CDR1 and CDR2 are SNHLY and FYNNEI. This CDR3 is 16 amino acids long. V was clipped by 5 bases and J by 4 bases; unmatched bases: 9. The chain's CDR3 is CASSPPGLGTTGELFF. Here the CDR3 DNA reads TGTGCCAGCAGTCCTCCGGGACTAGGAACCACCGGGGAGCTGTTTTTT.

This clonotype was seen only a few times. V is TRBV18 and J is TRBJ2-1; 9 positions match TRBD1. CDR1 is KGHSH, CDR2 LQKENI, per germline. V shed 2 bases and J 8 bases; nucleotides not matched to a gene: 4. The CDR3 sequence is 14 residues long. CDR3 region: CASSPSTGGDEQFF. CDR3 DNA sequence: TGTGCCAGCTCACCATCTACAGGGGGCGATGAGCAGTTCTTC.

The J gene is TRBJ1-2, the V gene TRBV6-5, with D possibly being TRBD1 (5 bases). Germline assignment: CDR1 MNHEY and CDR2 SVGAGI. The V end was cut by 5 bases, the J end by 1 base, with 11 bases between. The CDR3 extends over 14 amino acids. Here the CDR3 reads CASSPMGGNYGYTF. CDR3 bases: TGTGCCAGCAGTCCTATGGGGGGTAACTATGGCTACACCTTC.

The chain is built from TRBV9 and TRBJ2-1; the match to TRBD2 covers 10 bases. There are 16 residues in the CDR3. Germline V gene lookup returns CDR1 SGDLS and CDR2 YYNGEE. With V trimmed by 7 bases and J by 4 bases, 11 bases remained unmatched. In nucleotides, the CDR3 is TGTGCCAGCGGGAGGCGACTAGCGGGCACTTACAATGAGCAGTTCTTC. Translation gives CASGRRLAGTYNEQFF.

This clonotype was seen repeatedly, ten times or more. Here the CDR3 reads CASSQSYQRASDTEAFF. The CDR3 DNA sequence: TGTGCCAGCAGCCAGAGCTACCAAAGGGCTTCGGACACTGAAGCTTTCTTT. The genes are TRBV5-4 and TRBJ1-1; no definite D call. The germline V gene encodes CDR1 SGHNT and CDR2 YYREEE (reference sequence). The CDR3 is 17 residues long. Trimming stripped 4 bases from V and 3 bases from J, with 22 bases between.

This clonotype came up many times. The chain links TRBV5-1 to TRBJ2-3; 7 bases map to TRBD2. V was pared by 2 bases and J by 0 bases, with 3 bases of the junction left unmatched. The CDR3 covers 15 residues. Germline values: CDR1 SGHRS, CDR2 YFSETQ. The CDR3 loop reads CASSFGRGSTDTQYF. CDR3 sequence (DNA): TGCGCCAGCAGCTTCGGGCGGGGGAGCACAGATACGCAGTATTTT.

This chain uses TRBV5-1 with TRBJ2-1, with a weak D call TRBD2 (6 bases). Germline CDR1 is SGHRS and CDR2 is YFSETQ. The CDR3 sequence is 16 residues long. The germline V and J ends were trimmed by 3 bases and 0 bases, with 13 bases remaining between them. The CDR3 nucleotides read TGCGCCAGCAGCTGGGGGACTTCCGTCTCCTACAATGAGCAGTTCTTC. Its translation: CASSWGTSVSYNEQFF.

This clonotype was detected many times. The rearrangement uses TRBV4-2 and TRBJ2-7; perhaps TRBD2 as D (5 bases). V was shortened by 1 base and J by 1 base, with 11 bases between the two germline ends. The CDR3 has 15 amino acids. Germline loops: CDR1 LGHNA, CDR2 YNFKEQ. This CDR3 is CASSQGSGDSYEQYF. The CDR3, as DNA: TGTGCCAGCAGCCAAGGCAGCGGTGATTCCTACGAGCAGTACTTC.

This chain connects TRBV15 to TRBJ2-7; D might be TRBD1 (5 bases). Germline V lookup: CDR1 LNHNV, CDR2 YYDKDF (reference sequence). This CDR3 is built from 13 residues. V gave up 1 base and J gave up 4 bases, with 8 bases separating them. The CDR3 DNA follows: TGTGCCACCAGCAGAGCCCCAGGGTACGAGCAGTACGTC. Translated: CATSRAPGYEQYV.

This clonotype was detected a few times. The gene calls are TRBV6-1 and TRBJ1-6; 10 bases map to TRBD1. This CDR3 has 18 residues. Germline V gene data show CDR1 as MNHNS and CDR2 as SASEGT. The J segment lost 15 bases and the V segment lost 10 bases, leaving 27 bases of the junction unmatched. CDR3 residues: CATTFLQLSRDRGRHLHF. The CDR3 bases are TGTGCCACCACATTCCTACAATTGTCCCGGGACAGGGGTAGGCACCTCCACTTT.

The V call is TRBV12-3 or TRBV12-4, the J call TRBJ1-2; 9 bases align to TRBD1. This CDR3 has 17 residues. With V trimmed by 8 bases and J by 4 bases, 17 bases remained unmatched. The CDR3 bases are TGTGCCAGCGTTTCAGGAGCCGGGACAGGGATACTCTATGGCTACACCTTC. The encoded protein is CASVSGAGTGILYGYTF.